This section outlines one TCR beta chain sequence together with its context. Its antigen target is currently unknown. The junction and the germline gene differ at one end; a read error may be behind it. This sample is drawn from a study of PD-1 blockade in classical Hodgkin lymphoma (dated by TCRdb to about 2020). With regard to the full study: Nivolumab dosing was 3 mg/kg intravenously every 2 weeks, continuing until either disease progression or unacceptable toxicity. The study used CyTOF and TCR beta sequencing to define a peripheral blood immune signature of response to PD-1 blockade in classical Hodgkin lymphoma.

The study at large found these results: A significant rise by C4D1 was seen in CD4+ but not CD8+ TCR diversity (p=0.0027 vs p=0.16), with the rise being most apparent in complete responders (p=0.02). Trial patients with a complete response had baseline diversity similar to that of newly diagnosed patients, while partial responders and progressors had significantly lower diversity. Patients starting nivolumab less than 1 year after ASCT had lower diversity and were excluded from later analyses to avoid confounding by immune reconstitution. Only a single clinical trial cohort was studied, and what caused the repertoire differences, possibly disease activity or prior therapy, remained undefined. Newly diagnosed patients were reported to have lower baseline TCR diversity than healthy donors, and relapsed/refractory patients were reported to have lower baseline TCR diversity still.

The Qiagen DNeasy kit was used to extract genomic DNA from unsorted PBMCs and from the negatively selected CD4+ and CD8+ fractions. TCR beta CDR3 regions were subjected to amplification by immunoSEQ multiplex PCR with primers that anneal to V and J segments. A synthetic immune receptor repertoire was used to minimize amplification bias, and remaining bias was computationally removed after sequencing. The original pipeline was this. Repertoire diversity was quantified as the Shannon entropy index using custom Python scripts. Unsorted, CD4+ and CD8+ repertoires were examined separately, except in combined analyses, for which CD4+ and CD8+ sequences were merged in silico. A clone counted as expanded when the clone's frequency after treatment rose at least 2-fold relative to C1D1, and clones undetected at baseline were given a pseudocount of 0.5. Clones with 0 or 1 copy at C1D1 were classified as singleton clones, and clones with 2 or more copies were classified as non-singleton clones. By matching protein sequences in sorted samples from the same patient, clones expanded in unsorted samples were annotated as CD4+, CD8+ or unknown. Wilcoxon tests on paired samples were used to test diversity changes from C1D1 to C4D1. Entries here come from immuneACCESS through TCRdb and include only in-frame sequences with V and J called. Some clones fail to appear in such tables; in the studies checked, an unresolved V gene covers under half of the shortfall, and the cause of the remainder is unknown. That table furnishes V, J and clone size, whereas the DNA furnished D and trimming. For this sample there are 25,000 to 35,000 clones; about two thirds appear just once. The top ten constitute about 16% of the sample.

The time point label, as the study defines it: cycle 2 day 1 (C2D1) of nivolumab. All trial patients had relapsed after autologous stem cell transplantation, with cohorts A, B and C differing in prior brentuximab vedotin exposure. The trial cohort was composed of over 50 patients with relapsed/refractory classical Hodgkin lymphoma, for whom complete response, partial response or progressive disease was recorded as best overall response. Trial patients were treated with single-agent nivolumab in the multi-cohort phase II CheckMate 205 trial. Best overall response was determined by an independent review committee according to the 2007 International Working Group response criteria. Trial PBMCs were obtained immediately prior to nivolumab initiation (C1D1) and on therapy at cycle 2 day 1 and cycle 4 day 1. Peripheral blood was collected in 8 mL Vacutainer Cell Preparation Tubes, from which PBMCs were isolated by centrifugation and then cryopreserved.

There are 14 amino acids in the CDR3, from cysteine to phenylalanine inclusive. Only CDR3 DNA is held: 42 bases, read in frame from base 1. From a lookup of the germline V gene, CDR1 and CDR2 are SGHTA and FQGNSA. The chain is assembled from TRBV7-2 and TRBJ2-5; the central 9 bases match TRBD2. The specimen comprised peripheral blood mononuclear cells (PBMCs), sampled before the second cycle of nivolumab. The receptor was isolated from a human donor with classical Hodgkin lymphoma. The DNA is TGTGCCAGCAGCCTAGCGGGGCCCGGGGAGACCCAGTACTTC. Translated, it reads CASSLAGPGETQYF.